These T cell receptor beta chains were read from a single sample in a study of cytomegalovirus exposure and HLA in healthy donors. Profiling relied on immunoSEQ multiplex PCR, and the TCRdb table lists in-frame clones only, not all of them. The sample carries 200,000 to 250,000 clones, 80% to 85% recorded once. Sample: PBMCs. These receptors were collected from a boy between 2 and 15 years old in good health and CMV-seronegative. CDR3s leave out the opening cysteine and the closing phenylalanine or tryptophan.

j_gene: TRBJ1-2; v_gene: TRBV29-1; CDR3aa: SVRGPPNYGYT
j_gene: TRBJ2-3; v_gene: TRBV6-6; CDR3aa: ASSQGSLDTQY
j_gene: TRBJ2-5; v_gene: TRBV25-1; CDR3aa: ASSEWGRGEETQY
j_gene: TRBJ1-5; v_gene: TRBV30; CDR3aa: AWSQPQGDQPQH
j_gene: TRBJ2-2; v_gene: TRBV2; CDR3aa: ASSPTNTGELF
j_gene: TRBJ2-7; v_gene: TRBV27; CDR3aa: ASSTSDREVYEQY
j_gene: -; v_gene: TRBV7-6; CDR3aa: ASSRYDSYEQY
j_gene: TRBJ1-3; v_gene: TRBV5-8; CDR3aa: ASSARGHTIY
j_gene: TRBJ2-7; v_gene: TRBV6-1; CDR3aa: VSSDWQGGSYEQY
j_gene: TRBJ2-5; v_gene: TRBV6-1; CDR3aa: ASSEPTSLETQY
j_gene: TRBJ2-2; v_gene: TRBV4-1; CDR3aa: ASSQAAGGYTGELF
j_gene: TRBJ1-1; v_gene: TRBV5-8; CDR3aa: ASSLGRNTEAF
j_gene: TRBJ2-3; v_gene: TRBV6-1; CDR3aa: ASSELGLAGYTQY
j_gene: TRBJ2-1; v_gene: TRBV5-1; CDR3aa: ASSLGGATYNEQF
j_gene: TRBJ2-7; v_gene: TRBV7-9; CDR3aa: ASSLGRGETVTYEQY
j_gene: TRBJ1-4; v_gene: TRBV30; CDR3aa: ASGQGTEKLF
j_gene: TRBJ2-7; v_gene: TRBV7-2; CDR3aa: ASSLAAGGPYEQY
j_gene: TRBJ2-5; v_gene: TRBV12-5; CDR3aa: ASGLGQIQETQY
j_gene: TRBJ1-1; v_gene: TRBV19; CDR3aa: ASIPPQGVPNTEAF
j_gene: TRBJ1-2; v_gene: TRBV29-1; CDR3aa: SVDLDGAGGYT
j_gene: TRBJ2-3; v_gene: TRBV29-1; CDR3aa: SVEDNGDTQY
j_gene: TRBJ2-7; v_gene: TRBV2; CDR3aa: ASSGTSGTYEQY
j_gene: TRBJ2-3; v_gene: TRBV5-6; CDR3aa: ASSLSARSTDTQY
j_gene: TRBJ1-5; v_gene: TRBV27; CDR3aa: ASSYSRTGLQPQH
j_gene: TRBJ1-3; v_gene: TRBV7-6; CDR3aa: ASSLSSGNTIY
j_gene: TRBJ2-3; v_gene: TRBV6-4; CDR3aa: ASSGGLGTDTQY
j_gene: TRBJ2-1; v_gene: TRBV19; CDR3aa: ASSTASYNEQF
j_gene: TRBJ1-4; v_gene: TRBV2; CDR3aa: ASSEVRQGGEKLF
j_gene: TRBJ2-7; v_gene: TRBV5-1; CDR3aa: ASSSFTGIEQY
j_gene: TRBJ1-2; v_gene: TRBV5-1; CDR3aa: ASSLDRGNYGYT
j_gene: TRBJ1-1; v_gene: TRBV6-5; CDR3aa: ASRVDRLVLAEAF
j_gene: TRBJ1-1; v_gene: TRBV12-5; CDR3aa: ASGPNTTGLVPEAF
j_gene: -; v_gene: TRBV21-1; CDR3aa: ASSNFVCPHEQY
j_gene: TRBJ1-1; v_gene: TRBV7-9; CDR3aa: ASSQRTDQAF
j_gene: TRBJ2-7; v_gene: TRBV6-5; CDR3aa: ASRLIPRDNEQY